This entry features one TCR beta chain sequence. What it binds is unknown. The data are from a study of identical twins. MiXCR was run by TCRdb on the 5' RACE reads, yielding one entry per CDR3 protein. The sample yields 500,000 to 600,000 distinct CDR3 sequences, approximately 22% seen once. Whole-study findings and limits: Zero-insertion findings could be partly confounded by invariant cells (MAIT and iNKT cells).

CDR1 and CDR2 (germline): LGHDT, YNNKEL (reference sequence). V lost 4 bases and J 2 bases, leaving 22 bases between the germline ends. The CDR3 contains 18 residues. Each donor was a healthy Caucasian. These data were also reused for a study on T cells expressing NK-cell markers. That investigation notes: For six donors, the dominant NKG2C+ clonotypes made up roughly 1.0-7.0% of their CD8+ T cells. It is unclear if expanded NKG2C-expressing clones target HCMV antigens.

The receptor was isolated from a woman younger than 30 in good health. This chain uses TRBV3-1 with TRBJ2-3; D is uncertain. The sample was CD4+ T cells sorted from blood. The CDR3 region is CASSLTPGPKGYTDTQYF. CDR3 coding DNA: TGTGCCAGCAGCCTTACCCCCGGGCCCAAAGGATACACAGATACGCAGTATTTT.